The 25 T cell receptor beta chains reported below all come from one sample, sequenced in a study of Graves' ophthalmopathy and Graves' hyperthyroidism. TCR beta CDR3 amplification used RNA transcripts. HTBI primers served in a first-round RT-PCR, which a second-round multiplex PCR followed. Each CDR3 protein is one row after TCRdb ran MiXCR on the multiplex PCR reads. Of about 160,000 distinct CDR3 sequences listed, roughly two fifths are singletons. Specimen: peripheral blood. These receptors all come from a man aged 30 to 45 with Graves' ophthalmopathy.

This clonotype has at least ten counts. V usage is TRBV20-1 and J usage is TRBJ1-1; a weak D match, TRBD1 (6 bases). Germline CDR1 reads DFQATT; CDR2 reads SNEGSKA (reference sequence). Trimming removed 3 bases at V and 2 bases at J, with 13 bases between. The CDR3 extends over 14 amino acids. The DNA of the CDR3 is TGCAGTGCTAGGTTATCCGGGACAAACACTGAAGCTTTCTTT. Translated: CSARLSGTNTEAFF.

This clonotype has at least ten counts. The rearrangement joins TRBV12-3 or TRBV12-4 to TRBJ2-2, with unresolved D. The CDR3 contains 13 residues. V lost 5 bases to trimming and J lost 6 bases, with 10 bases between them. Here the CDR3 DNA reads TGTGCCAGCAGTCAAGGTTGGGCCGGGGAGCTGTTTTTT. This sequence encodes CASSQGWAGELFF.

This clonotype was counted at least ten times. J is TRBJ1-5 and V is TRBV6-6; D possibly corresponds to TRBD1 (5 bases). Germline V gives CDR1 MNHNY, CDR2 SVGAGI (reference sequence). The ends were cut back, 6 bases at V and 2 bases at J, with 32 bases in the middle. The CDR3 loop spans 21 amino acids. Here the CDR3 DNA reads TGTGCCAGCAGGATGTTTTACCAGGGAAACGATAGACGTTACGGCAATCAGCCCCAGCATTTT. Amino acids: CASRMFYQGNDRRYGNQPQHF.

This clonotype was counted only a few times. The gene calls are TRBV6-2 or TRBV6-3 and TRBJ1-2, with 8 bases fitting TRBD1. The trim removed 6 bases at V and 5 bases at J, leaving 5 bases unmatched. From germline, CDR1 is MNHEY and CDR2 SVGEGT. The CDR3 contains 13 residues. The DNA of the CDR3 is TGTGCCAGCAGCACGACAGGGGATTATGGCTACACCTTC. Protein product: CASSTTGDYGYTF.

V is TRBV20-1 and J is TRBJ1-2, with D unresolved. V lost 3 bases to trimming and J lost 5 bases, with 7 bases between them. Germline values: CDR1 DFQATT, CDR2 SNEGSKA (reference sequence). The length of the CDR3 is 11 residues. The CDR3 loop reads CSASRGYGYTF. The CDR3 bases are TGCAGTGCTAGTCGCGGTTATGGCTACACCTTC.

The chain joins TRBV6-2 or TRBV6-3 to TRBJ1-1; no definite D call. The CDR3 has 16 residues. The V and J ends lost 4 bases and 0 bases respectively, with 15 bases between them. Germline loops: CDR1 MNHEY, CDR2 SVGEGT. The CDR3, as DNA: TGTGCCAGCAGTTCTTTGACGGATTTGATGAACACTGAAGCTTTCTTT. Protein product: CASSSLTDLMNTEAFF.

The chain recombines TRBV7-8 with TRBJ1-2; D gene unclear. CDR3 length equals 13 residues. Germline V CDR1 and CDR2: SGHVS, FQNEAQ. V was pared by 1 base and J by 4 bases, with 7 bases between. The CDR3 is CASSLENSYGYTF. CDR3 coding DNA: TGTGCCAGCAGCTTAGAAAACAGCTATGGCTACACCTTC.

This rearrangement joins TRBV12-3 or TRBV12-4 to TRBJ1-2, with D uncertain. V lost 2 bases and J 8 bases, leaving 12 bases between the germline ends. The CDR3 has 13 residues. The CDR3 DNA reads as TGTGCCAGCAGTTTAACCCTATTGGAAGGCTACACCTTC. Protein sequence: CASSLTLLEGYTF.

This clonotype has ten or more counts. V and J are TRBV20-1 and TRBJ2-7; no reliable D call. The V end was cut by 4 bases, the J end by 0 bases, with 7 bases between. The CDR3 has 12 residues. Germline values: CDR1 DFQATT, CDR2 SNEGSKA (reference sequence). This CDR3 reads CSATESSYEQYF. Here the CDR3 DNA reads TGCAGTGCTACAGAGAGCTCCTACGAGCAGTACTTC.

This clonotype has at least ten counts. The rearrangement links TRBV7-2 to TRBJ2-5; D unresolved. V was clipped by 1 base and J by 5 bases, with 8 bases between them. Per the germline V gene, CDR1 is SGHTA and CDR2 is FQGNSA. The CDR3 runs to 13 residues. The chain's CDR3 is CASSLGSVETQYF. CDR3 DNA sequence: TGTGCCAGCAGCTTAGGCTCGGTGGAGACCCAGTACTTC.

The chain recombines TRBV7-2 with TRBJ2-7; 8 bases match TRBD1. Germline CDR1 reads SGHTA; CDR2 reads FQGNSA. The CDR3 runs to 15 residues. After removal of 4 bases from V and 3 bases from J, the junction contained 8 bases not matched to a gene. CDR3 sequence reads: CASSYGPGTGYEQYF. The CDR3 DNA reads TGTGCCAGCAGCTACGGCCCCGGGACAGGCTACGAGCAGTACTTC.

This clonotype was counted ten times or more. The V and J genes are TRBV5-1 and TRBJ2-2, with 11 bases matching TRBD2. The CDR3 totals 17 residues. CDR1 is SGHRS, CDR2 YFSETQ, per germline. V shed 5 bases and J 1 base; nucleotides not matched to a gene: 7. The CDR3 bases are TGCGCCAGCAGAATCGCCACTAGCGGGAGGAACACCGGGGAGCTGTTTTTT. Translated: CASRIATSGRNTGELFF.

DNA for the CDR3: TGTGCCAGCAGTGACAGGGGGATCTATGGCTACACCTTC. It encodes CASSDRGIYGYTF. The gene calls are TRBV28 and TRBJ1-2, with TRBD1 identical over 9 bases. The CDR3 loop spans 13 amino acids. CDR1 and CDR2 from the germline V gene are MDHEN and SYDVKM. Losses at the gene ends were 5 bases for V and 4 bases for J; bases not matched to a gene: 2.

The CDR3 sequence: CASSLKVLNQPQHF. The DNA of the CDR3 is TGTGCCAGCAGCTTAAAGGTCCTCAATCAGCCCCAGCATTTT. This sequence joins TRBV7-2 and TRBJ1-5; D is unresolved. From germline, CDR1 is SGHTA and CDR2 FQGNSA. The CDR3 consists of 14 residues. Trimming removed 2 bases at V and 3 bases at J, with 8 bases between.

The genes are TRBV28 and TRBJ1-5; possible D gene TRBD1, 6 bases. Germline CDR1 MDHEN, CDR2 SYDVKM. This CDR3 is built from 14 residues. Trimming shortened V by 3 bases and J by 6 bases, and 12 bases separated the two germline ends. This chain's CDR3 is CASSFPGDGQPQHF. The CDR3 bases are TGTGCCAGCAGTTTCCCAGGGGATGGTCAGCCCCAGCATTTT.

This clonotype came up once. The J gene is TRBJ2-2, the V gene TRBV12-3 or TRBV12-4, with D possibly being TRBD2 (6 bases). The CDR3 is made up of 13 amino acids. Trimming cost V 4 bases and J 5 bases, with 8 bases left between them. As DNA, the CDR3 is TGTGCCAGCAGTTCGGGGAGGACCGGGGAGCTGTTTTTT. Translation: CASSSGRTGELFF.

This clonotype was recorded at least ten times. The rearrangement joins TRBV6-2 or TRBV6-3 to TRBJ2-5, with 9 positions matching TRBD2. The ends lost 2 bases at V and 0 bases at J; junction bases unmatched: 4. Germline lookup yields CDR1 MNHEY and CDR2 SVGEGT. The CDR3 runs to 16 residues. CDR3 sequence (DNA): TGTGCCAGCAGTTACCTGGCTAGCGGGGACCAAGAGACCCAGTACTTC. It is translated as CASSYLASGDQETQYF.

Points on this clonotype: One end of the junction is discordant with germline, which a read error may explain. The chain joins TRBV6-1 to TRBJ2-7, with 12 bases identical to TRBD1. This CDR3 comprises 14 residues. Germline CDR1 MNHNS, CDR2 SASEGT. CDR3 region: CATYRDRGPYEQYF. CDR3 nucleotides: TGCGCCACCTACCGGGACAGGGGGCCCTACGAGCAGTACTTC.

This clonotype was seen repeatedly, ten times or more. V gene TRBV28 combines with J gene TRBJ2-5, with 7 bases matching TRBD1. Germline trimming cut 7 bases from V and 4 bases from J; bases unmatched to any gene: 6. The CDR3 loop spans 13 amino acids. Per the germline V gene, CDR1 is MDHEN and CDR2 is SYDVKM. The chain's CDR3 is CASTTTGRETQYF. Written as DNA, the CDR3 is TGTGCCAGCACCACGACAGGGAGAGAGACCCAGTACTTC.

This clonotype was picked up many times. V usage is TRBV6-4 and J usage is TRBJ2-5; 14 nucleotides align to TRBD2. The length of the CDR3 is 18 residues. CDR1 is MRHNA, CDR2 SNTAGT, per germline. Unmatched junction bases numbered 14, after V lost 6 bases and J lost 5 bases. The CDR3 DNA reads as TGTGCCAGCAGGTCAGGGACTAGCGGGAGAAGGATGGTGGAGACCCAGTACTTC. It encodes CASRSGTSGRRMVETQYF.

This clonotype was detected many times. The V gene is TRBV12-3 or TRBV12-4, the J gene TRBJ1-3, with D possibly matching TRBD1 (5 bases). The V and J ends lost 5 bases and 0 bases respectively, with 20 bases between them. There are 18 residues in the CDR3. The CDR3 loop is CASSQLVDSWPSGNTIYF. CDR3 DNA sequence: TGTGCCAGCAGTCAACTTGTAGACAGTTGGCCCTCTGGAAACACCATATATTTT.

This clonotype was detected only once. CDR3 sequence (DNA): TGTGCCAGCGCTACTCACAGGACAGGGATGGAGACCCAGTACTTC. This sequence encodes CASATHRTGMETQYF. The V and J genes are TRBV12-3 or TRBV12-4 and TRBJ2-5; 8 positions agree with TRBD1. This CDR3 region has 15 residues. The V segment lost 8 bases and the J segment 5 bases; nucleotides outside the gene matches: 13.

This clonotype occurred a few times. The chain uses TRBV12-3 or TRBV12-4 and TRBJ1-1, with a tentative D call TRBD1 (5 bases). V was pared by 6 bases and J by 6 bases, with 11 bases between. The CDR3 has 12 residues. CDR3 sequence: CASSSREAEAFF. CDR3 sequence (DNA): TGTGCCAGCAGCTCCAGGGAGGCTGAAGCTTTCTTT.

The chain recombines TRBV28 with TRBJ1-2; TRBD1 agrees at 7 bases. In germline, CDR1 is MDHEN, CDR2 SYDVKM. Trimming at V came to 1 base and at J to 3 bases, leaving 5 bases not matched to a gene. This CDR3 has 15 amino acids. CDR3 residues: CASSLYRGFDYGYTF. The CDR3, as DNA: TGTGCCAGCAGTTTATACAGGGGATTCGACTATGGCTACACCTTC.

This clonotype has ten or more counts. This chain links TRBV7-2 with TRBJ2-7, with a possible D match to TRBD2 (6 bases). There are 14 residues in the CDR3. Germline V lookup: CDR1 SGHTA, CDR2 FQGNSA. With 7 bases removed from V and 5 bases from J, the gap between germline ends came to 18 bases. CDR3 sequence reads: CASNRPGGSNEQYF. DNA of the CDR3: TGTGCCAGCAACCGGCCCGGGGGAAGCAACGAGCAGTACTTC.